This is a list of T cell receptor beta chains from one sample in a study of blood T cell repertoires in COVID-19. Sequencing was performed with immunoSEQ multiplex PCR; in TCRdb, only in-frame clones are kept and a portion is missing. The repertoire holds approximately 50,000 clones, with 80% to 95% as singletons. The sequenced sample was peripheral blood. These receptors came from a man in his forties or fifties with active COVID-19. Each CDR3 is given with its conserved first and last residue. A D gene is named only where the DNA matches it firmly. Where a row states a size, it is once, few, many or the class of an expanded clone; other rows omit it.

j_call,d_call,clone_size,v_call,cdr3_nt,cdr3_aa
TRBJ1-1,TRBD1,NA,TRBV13,TGTGCCAGCAGTCGAGGGACAGTCATGAACACTGAAGCTTTCTTT,CASSRGTVMNTEAFF
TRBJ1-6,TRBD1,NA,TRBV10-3,TGTGCCATCAGTGCGAAGACAGGGAATAATTCACCCCTCCACTTT,CAISAKTGNNSPLHF
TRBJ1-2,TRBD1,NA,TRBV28,TGTGCCAGCAGTACCGGGACAGTTGGCTACACCTTC,CASSTGTVGYTF
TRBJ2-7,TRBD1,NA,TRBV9,TGTGCCAGCAGCGTAGCTGGGACAGGGCCCTACGAGCAGTACTTC,CASSVAGTGPYEQYF
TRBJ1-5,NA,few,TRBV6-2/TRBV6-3,TGTGCCAGCAGTTACGGACATAGCAATCAGCCCCAGCATTTT,CASSYGHSNQPQHF
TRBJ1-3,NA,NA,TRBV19,TGTGCCAGTAGTATTGACAGGTCCTCGCACACCATATATTTT,CASSIDRSSHTIYF
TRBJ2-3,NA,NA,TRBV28,TGTGCCAGCTCTGAGGGATTACCTAGCACAGATACGCAGTATTTT,CASSEGLPSTDTQYF
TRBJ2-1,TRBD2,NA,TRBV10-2,TGCGCCAGCACCGGGTTTAGCGGGAGCCGAGGGAGCTCCTACAATGAGCAGTTCTTC,CASTGFSGSRGSSYNEQFF
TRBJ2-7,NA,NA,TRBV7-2,TGTGCCAGCAGCTTATGGGACACCTTTAACGAGCAGTACTTC,CASSLWDTFNEQYF
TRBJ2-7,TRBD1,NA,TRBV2,TGTGCCAGCAGTGAGTCAGGGGGTCCCTTTGGCGAGCAGTACTTC,CASSESGGPFGEQYF
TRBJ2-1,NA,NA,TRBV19,TGTGCCAGTAGTCCCGGAGACAGATTCAATGAGCAGTTCTTC,CASSPGDRFNEQFF
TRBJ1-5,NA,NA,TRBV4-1,TGCGCCAGCAGCCAATCACAGGGTCAAGGTCAGCCCCAGCATTTT,CASSQSQGQGQPQHF
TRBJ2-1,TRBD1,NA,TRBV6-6,TGTGCCAGCAGTTCGCACACGGGACAGGGCTACAATGAGCAGTTCTTC,CASSSHTGQGYNEQFF
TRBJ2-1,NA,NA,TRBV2,TGTGCCAGCAGTGAAAATCGGAGGGAGCAGTTCTTC,CASSENRREQFF
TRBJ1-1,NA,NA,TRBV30,TGTGCCTGGAGTAGGGGTTGGTTCACTGAAGCTTTCTTT,CAWSRGWFTEAFF
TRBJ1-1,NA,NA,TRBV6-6,TGTGCCAGCAGTCCACTCACAGGGAACACTGAAGCTTTCTTT,CASSPLTGNTEAFF
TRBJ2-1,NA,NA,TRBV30,TGTGCCTGGAGTCTCGGCTCCTACAATGAGCAGTTCTTC,CAWSLGSYNEQFF
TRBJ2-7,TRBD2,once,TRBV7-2,TGTGCCAGCAGCTTCCGAGGGACTAGCTCCTACGAGCAGTACTTC,CASSFRGTSSYEQYF
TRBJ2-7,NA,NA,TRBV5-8,TGTGCCAGCAGCTTAGGCAGAGGGAGAGTCTACGAGCAGTACTTC,CASSLGRGRVYEQYF
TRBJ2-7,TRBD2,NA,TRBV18,TGTGCCAGCTCACCAACTAGCGCGAACTACGAGCAGTACTTC,CASSPTSANYEQYF
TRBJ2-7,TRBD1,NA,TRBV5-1,TGCGCCAGCAGCGAGCCCGTCGGGGACAGGGGGAAGAGAACCTACGAGCAGTACTTC,CASSEPVGDRGKRTYEQYF
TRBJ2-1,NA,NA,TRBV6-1,TGTGCCAGCAGTGAATCAGGGGGGTCGAAATCCTATGAGCAGTTCTTC,CASSESGGSKSYEQFF
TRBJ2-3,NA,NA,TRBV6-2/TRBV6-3,TGTGCCAGCAGTCCCGGAAGGGGGTTCACAGATACGCAGTATTTT,CASSPGRGFTDTQYF
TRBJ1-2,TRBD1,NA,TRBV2,TGTGCCAGCAGGATGGACAGGGGGCGCGACCAGGTCAACTCCTATGGCTACACCTTC,CASRMDRGRDQVNSYGYTF
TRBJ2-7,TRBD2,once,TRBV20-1,TGCAGTAGCGGGGACTCCTACGAGCAGTACTTC,CSSGDSYEQYF
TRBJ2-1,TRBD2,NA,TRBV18,TGTGCCAGCTCAGGACTAGCGGGAGATAGTGAGCAGTTCTTC,CASSGLAGDSEQFF